The subject of this entry is one T cell receptor beta chain. These data originate in a study of shared clonotypes between healthy human individuals. Donors were Caucasian adults residing in Nashville, Tennessee, USA. Investigators spread the genomic DNA of each subset evenly over several immunoSEQ plates. Profiled with immunoSEQ multiplex PCR; TCRdb holds only in-frame clones, not every one. The sample includes roughly 510,000 clones, over 60% of them seen just once. CDR1 is SGHTA and CDR2 is FQGNSA in the germline V gene. V lost 0 bases and J lost 0, with 8 bases in between. The CDR3 runs to 15 residues.

The chain employs TRBV7-2 and TRBJ1-2; D is unclear. The sequencing input was PBMCs. The sequence was collected from a middle-aged woman in good health. Some clones in this sample may be carry-over from other donors' samples. CDR3 sequence (DNA): TGTGCCAGCAGCTTAGCTTACGGATCTAACTATGGCTACACCTTC. Its protein product is CASSLAYGSNYGYTF.